What follows are 27 T cell receptor beta chains derived from one specimen sequenced in a study of blood T cell repertoires in COVID-19. The data were produced by immunoSEQ multiplex PCR, yet TCRdb's version contains in-frame clones alone and is incomplete. Among 80,000 to 95,000 clones listed, 87% were seen once. Specimen: peripheral blood. These receptor sequences come from a human donor in a cohort sampled during active COVID-19.

The chain uses TRBV6-2 or TRBV6-3 and TRBJ2-2, with 8 bases identical to TRBD2. This CDR3 contains 17 residues. Trimming at V came to 2 bases and at J to 1 base, leaving 6 bases not matched to a gene. From germline, CDR1 is MNHEY and CDR2 SVGEGT. The CDR3 protein is CASSYLPGLGNTGELFF. The CDR3 DNA reads TGTGCCAGCAGTTACCTTCCGGGACTAGGGAACACCGGGGAGCTGTTTTTT.

This chain joins TRBV19 and TRBJ1-5; 7 bases are a match to TRBD1. The CDR3 has 14 residues. The germline V gene has CDR1 LNHDA and CDR2 SQIVND (reference sequence). V was pared by 4 bases and J by 3 bases, with 3 bases of the junction left unmatched. The CDR3 DNA reads as TGTGCCAGTAGTAGAGACAGGGTCAATCAGCCCCAGCATTTT. The encoded protein is CASSRDRVNQPQHF.

The chain couples TRBV14 to TRBJ2-3, with TRBD2 as a possible D gene (6 bases). Germline V gene sequence: CDR1 SGHDN, CDR2 FVKESK. Trimming left V 3 bases short and J 2 bases short, with 9 bases between. CDR3 length equals 14 residues. CDR3 amino acids: CASSHRLVTDTQYF. CDR3 DNA sequence: TGTGCCAGCAGCCATAGACTAGTCACAGATACGCAGTATTTT.

The V call is TRBV6-5, the J call TRBJ1-2; 10 nucleotides line up with TRBD1. Germline V gene sequence: CDR1 MNHEY, CDR2 SVGAGI. The trim removed 6 bases at V and 5 bases at J, leaving 6 bases unmatched. CDR3 size: 14 residues. Written as DNA, the CDR3 is TGTGCCAGCAGACATTTGGGACAGGGGTATGGCTACACCTTC. Translating it yields CASRHLGQGYGYTF.

The chain carries TRBV12-3 or TRBV12-4 and TRBJ1-2; D ambiguous. V shed 2 bases and J shed 4 bases, with 8 bases lying between them. The CDR3 has 13 residues. CDR3 in DNA: TGTGCCAGCAGTTTAAGTGGACTCTATGGCTACACCTTC. Translating it yields CASSLSGLYGYTF.

The chain carries TRBV27 and TRBJ2-2; D remains ambiguous. This CDR3 spans 14 amino acids. CDR1 is MNHEY, CDR2 SMNVEV, per germline (reference sequence). With 6 bases removed from V and 3 bases from J, the gap between germline ends came to 11 bases. The CDR3, as DNA: TGTGCCAGCAGCCGAACGAGGTACACCGGGGAGCTGTTTTTT. Residues: CASSRTRYTGELFF.

The rearrangement uses TRBV4-1 and TRBJ1-2; 7 nucleotides agree with TRBD1. V was pared by 3 bases and J by 6 bases, with 13 bases of the junction left unmatched. CDR3 length: 16 residues. Germline-derived CDR1 and CDR2 are MGHRA and YSYEKL. CDR3 protein: CASSQPRRGRSHGYTF. CDR3 nucleotides: TGCGCCAGCAGCCAGCCCAGGAGGGGGCGATCACATGGCTACACCTTC.

The chain is built from TRBV4-3 and TRBJ2-1, with 7 bases lining up with TRBD1. The CDR3 consists of 15 residues. V gave up 0 bases and J gave up 8 bases; unmatched junction bases: 7. Germline V lookup: CDR1 LGHNA, CDR2 YSLEER. The CDR3 DNA sequence: TGCGCCAGCAGCCAAGATTTGACAGGGTTTGATGAGCAGTTCTTC. Translated: CASSQDLTGFDEQFF.

The sample holds one count of this clone. This chain connects TRBV5-6 to TRBJ1-2; D uncertain. Germline V gene lookup returns CDR1 SGHDT and CDR2 YYEEEE. The CDR3 runs 12 residues. Deletions cut 4 bases from V and 4 bases from J, with 8 bases between. The DNA for the CDR3 is TGTGCCAGCAGCGCCAGTGGCTATGGCTACACCTTC. Amino acid sequence: CASSASGYGYTF.

This sequence joins TRBV9 and TRBJ2-5, with 10 bases lining up with TRBD1. The CDR3 length is 16 residues. Germline CDR1 and CDR2: SGDLS and YYNGEE. The V and J ends lost 0 bases and 7 bases, in that order; junction bases with no gene match: 9. CDR3 DNA: TGTGCCAGCAGCGTAGAGGACAGGGGGTATCTGGGGACCCAGTACTTC. It yields the protein CASSVEDRGYLGTQYF.

The chain employs TRBV27 and TRBJ2-7, with 7 bases that match TRBD1. The CDR3 spans 15 residues. The V gene's germline CDR1 is MNHEY and CDR2 SMNVEV (reference sequence). After removal of 6 bases from V and 2 bases from J, the junction contained 10 bases not matched to a gene. The CDR3 DNA follows: TGTGCCAGCAGCAACTTACAGGGGCCCCCCTACGAGCAGTACTTC. It encodes CASSNLQGPPYEQYF.

This clone was detected only once. The genes are TRBV5-1 and TRBJ1-1; 8 bases line up with TRBD1. Germline CDR1 and CDR2: SGHRS and YFSETQ. V lost 4 bases, J lost 3 bases, and 8 bases stayed unmatched. CDR3 size: 15 residues. CDR3 in DNA: TGCGCCAGCAGCCTGGACAGGGTATCGCACACTGAAGCTTTCTTT. Its protein product is CASSLDRVSHTEAFF.

This clone was observed once. The chain employs TRBV4-3 and TRBJ2-2; TRBD2 might be the D (6 bases). The V end lost 1 base, the J end lost 1 base, and 7 bases lay between the germline ends. CDR1 LGHNA and CDR2 YSLEER come from the germline V gene. CDR3 size: 15 residues. The CDR3 region has the DNA TGCGCCAGCAGCCAAGGGGGACTGAACACCGGGGAGCTGTTTTTT. Residues: CASSQGGLNTGELFF.

V usage is TRBV5-4 and J usage is TRBJ2-1; the match to TRBD2 covers 15 bases. Trimming cost V 2 bases and J 8 bases; bases outside gene matches: 11. The CDR3 totals 18 residues. From germline, CDR1 is SGHNT and CDR2 YYREEE (reference sequence). Here the CDR3 DNA reads TGTGCCAGCAGCTTTCAAAGGACTAGCGGGGGGGCTTTGCATGAGCAGTTCTTC. It translates to CASSFQRTSGGALHEQFF.

The chain has TRBV6-5 and TRBJ2-7; tentative D call: TRBD2 (6 bases). Germline lookup yields CDR1 MNHEY and CDR2 SVGAGI. The CDR3 contains 15 residues. Trimming removed 6 bases at V and 1 base at J, with 16 bases between. CDR3 sequence: CASRESTGTSYEQYF. CDR3 in DNA: TGTGCCAGCAGAGAGTCTACCGGGACTTCCTACGAGCAGTACTTC.

This clone was observed once. The rearrangement links TRBV5-1 to TRBJ2-1; possible D gene TRBD1, 6 bases. Trimming took 7 bases from V and 9 from J, leaving 17 bases between them. The CDR3 covers 13 residues. Germline lookup yields CDR1 SGHRS and CDR2 YFSETQ. The DNA for the CDR3 is TGCGCCAGCCGACAGGCCCTACGAGCTGAGCAGTTCTTC. Its protein product is CASRQALRAEQFF.

The rearrangement uses TRBV27 and TRBJ2-3; possible D gene TRBD2, 6 bases. This CDR3 spans 14 amino acids. With 3 bases removed from V and 2 bases from J, the gap between germline ends came to 9 bases. CDR1 MNHEY and CDR2 SMNVEV come from the germline V gene (reference sequence). DNA for the CDR3: TGTGCCAGCAGTTTCCGGGGGTACACAGATACGCAGTATTTT. This encodes CASSFRGYTDTQYF.

The chain employs TRBV12-5 and TRBJ2-2, with D possibly TRBD1 on 5 matching bases. Per germline, CDR1 LGHNT and CDR2 FRNRAP. The CDR3 sequence is 16 residues long. The ends were cut back, 5 bases at V and 0 bases at J, with 13 bases in the middle. The CDR3 is CASGHRETANTGELFF. The CDR3 DNA follows: TGTGCTAGTGGTCACCGAGAGACAGCGAACACCGGGGAGCTGTTTTTT.

Worth noting for this clone: The junction departs from the called germline gene at one end, perhaps through a read error. The chain has TRBV7-7 and TRBJ2-1; D is perhaps TRBD1 (6 bases). Looked up from germline, CDR1 is SSHAT and CDR2 is FNYEAQ (reference sequence). CDR3 length: 15 amino acids. CDR3 sequence: CASSPDRNSYNEQFF. The DNA for the CDR3 is TGTGCTAGCAGCCCTGACAGGAACTCCTACAATGAGCAGTTCTTC.

This clone has at least ten counts. This rearrangement joins TRBV7-8 to TRBJ1-2; weak D call: TRBD1 (5 bases). Germline CDR1 is SGHVS and CDR2 is FQNEAQ. The CDR3 runs 14 residues. Trimming stripped 4 bases from V and 4 bases from J, with 13 bases between. This CDR3 reads CASSSGGSGYGYTF. For the CDR3, the DNA is TGTGCCAGCAGCTCCGGGGGTTCGGGCTATGGCTACACCTTC.

The chain has TRBV30 and TRBJ1-5; D perhaps matches TRBD1 (6 bases). V lost 1 base and J lost 3, with 10 bases in between. Looked up from germline, CDR1 is GTSNPN and CDR2 is SVGIG (reference sequence). The CDR3 consists of 14 residues. CDR3 sequence (DNA): TGTGCCTGGAGTGCTGGACAGCTCAATCAGCCCCAGCATTTT. Translation gives CAWSAGQLNQPQHF. The full variable domain, rest sourced from reference TRBV30 and TRBJ1-5, is SQTIHQWPATLVQPVGSPLSLECTVEGTSNPNLYWYRQAAGRGLQLLFYSVGIGQISSEVPQNLSASRPQDRQFILSSKKLLLSDSGFYLCAWSAGQLNQPQHFGDGTRLSIL.

The rearrangement uses TRBV12-3 or TRBV12-4 and TRBJ1-1, with D uncertain. The V end lost 5 bases, the J end lost 1 base, and 8 bases lay between the germline ends. The CDR3 has 13 amino acids. CDR3 in amino acids: CASSPRRNTEAFF. CDR3 in DNA: TGTGCCAGCAGTCCTAGGAGGAACACTGAAGCTTTCTTT.

The rearrangement uses TRBV24-1 and TRBJ2-1; 10 bases fit TRBD2. Trimming at V came to 7 bases and at J to 4 bases, leaving 9 bases not matched to a gene. Per the germline V gene, CDR1 is KGHDR and CDR2 is SFDVKD. The CDR3 is 16 amino acids. This CDR3 reads CATRASGGVAYNEQFF. The CDR3 DNA reads TGTGCCACCAGGGCGAGCGGGGGGGTCGCGTACAATGAGCAGTTCTTC.

The gene calls are TRBV19 and TRBJ2-7; 7 bases line up with TRBD1. This CDR3 region has 16 residues. Per germline, CDR1 LNHDA and CDR2 SQIVND (reference sequence). V lost 0 bases and J lost 3; bases outside the gene matches: 8. The CDR3 nucleotides read TGTGCCAGTAGTATAGACGCCGGGACAGCGCACTACGAGCAGTACTTC. Translated: CASSIDAGTAHYEQYF.

V and J are TRBV30 and TRBJ2-1; TRBD2 aligns across 11 bases. The CDR3 runs to 14 residues. The germline V gene has CDR1 GTSNPN and CDR2 SVGIG (reference sequence). V lost 3 bases to trimming and J lost 7 bases; unmatched junction nucleotides: 5. The CDR3 here is CAWSASGGWNEQFF. The CDR3 bases are TGTGCCTGGAGCGCTAGCGGGGGGTGGAATGAGCAGTTCTTC.

This clone turned up a few times. J is TRBJ1-3 and V is TRBV14; D is ambiguous. CDR1 is SGHDN and CDR2 is FVKESK in the germline V gene. The CDR3 totals 14 residues. The germline V and J ends were trimmed by 3 bases and 2 bases, with 8 bases remaining between them. CDR3 in amino acids: CASSHWGAGNTIYF. The CDR3 DNA reads TGTGCCAGCAGCCATTGGGGAGCTGGAAACACCATATATTTT.

The chain couples TRBV9 to TRBJ2-7; 12 positions match TRBD2. CDR1 is SGDLS, CDR2 YYNGEE, per germline. This CDR3 is built from 16 residues. The J segment lost 2 bases and the V segment lost 0 bases, leaving 3 bases of the junction unmatched. This CDR3 reads CASSVVPSGGAYEQYF. As DNA, the CDR3 is TGTGCCAGCAGCGTAGTGCCTAGCGGGGGGGCCTACGAGCAGTACTTC.